Presented here are 4 T cell receptor beta chains from one specimen sequenced in a study of T cell changes during pregnancy in multiple sclerosis. The table came from immunoSEQ multiplex PCR; TCRdb's copy has only in-frame clones and leaves some out. The repertoire includes 100,000 to 150,000 clones, approximately 93% of them detected once, and roughly 6.2% sits in the top ten. The starting material was peripheral blood, obtained before pregnancy. These receptors originate from a female donor with multiple sclerosis, enrolled in a pregnancy study.

This clone was recorded once. This chain connects TRBV6-5 to TRBJ1-2; 9 bases line up with TRBD1. The germline CDR1 and CDR2 sequences are MNHEY and SVGAGI. The V gene end was trimmed by 5 bases and the J gene end by 4 bases; junction bases not matched to a gene: 5. This CDR3 contains 14 residues. The CDR3 DNA follows: TGTGCCAGCAGTAACCGGGACAGGGTCTATGGCTACACCTTC. As protein: CASSNRDRVYGYTF.

CDR3 DNA: TGCGCCAGCAGCTTGGTTGGGGGGAAGGGTCAGCCCCAGCATTTT. It encodes CASSLVGGKGQPQHF. V and J are TRBV5-1 and TRBJ1-5, with a tentative D call TRBD1 (5 bases). Germline lookup yields CDR1 SGHRS and CDR2 YFSETQ. With 0 bases removed from V and 6 bases from J, the gap between germline ends came to 13 bases. The CDR3 length is 15 residues.

The CDR3 protein is CASIRGGRDTGELFF. Here the CDR3 DNA reads TGTGCCAGCATTAGAGGGGGGAGGGACACCGGGGAGCTGTTTTTT. This chain uses TRBV6-1 with TRBJ2-2, with D possibly being TRBD2 (7 bases). Germline CDR1 and CDR2: MNHNS and SASEGT. V shed 7 bases and J shed 3 bases, with 15 bases lying between them. The CDR3 totals 15 residues.

This CDR3 reads CASSLKGNGYTF. The CDR3 DNA sequence: TGTGCCAGCAGCTTAAAGGGGAATGGCTACACCTTC. The genes are TRBV7-9 and TRBJ1-2, with D possibly TRBD1 on 5 matching bases. Deletions cut 2 bases from V and 6 bases from J, with 7 bases between. The CDR3 extends over 12 amino acids. The V gene's germline CDR1 is SEHNR and CDR2 FQNEAQ (reference sequence).